This passage covers 14 T cell receptor beta chains from one sample sequenced in a study of graft-versus-host responses after intestinal transplantation. Only in-frame clones appear in the TCRdb table, and some are missing; sequencing was by immunoSEQ multiplex PCR. The sample shows about 14,000 clones, around 95% of them seen only once. The starting material was PBMCs, obtained 9 days after transplant. Receptors originate from a human patient who received an intestinal transplant, so some T cells may come from the graft donor.

This clone was counted once. The genes are TRBV7-3 and TRBJ2-1; 8 nucleotides align to TRBD2. Germline values: CDR1 SGHTA, CDR2 FQGTGA. J lost 2 bases, V lost 5 bases, and 8 bases had no gene match. The length of the CDR3 is 16 residues. The CDR3 loop reads CASSPSGTSPYNEQFF. The CDR3 DNA sequence: TGTGCCAGCAGCCCCTCCGGGACTAGTCCCTACAATGAGCAGTTCTTC.

J is TRBJ1-1 and V is TRBV7-3, with D uncertain. The CDR3 runs to 13 residues. V was shortened by 2 bases and J by 6 bases, with 10 bases between the two germline ends. The V gene's germline CDR1 is SGHTA and CDR2 FQGTGA. CDR3 region: CASSLWGRPEAFF. The CDR3 DNA reads TGTGCCAGCAGCTTATGGGGTCGCCCTGAAGCTTTCTTT. The whole variable domain, filled in from reference TRBV7-3 and TRBJ1-1, reads GAGVSQTPSNKVTEKGKYVELRCDPISGHTALYWYRQSLGQGPEFLIYFQGTGAADDSGLPNDRFFAVRPEGSVSTLKIQRTERGDSAVYLCASSLWGRPEAFFGQGTRLTVV.

The chain employs TRBV5-4 and TRBJ1-1, with no clear D. Germline V gene lookup returns CDR1 SGHNT and CDR2 YYREEE (reference sequence). V was clipped by 5 bases and J by 0 bases, with 8 bases between them. This CDR3 is 13 amino acids long. DNA of the CDR3: TGTGCCAGCAGAAGGACGGTGAACACTGAAGCTTTCTTT. Its translation: CASRRTVNTEAFF.

J is TRBJ2-7 and V is TRBV5-1; D may be TRBD1 (5 bases). V was pared by 0 bases and J by 0 bases, with 13 bases between. CDR1 is SGHRS, CDR2 YFSETQ, per germline. The CDR3 is 16 residues long. DNA for the CDR3: TGCGCCAGCAGCTTGGGCGGACACTCGAGCTCCTACGAGCAGTACTTC. This sequence encodes CASSLGGHSSSYEQYF.

The V call is TRBV27, the J call TRBJ2-7; 7 bases are shared with TRBD1. The CDR3 sequence is 14 residues long. V trimming: 2 bases; J trimming: 3 bases; junction bases outside the gene matches: 4. The germline V gene has CDR1 MNHEY and CDR2 SMNVEV (reference sequence). CDR3 region: CASSLGAGGYEQYF. CDR3 nucleotides: TGTGCCAGCAGTTTAGGTGCAGGGGGCTACGAGCAGTACTTC.

The chain joins TRBV27 to TRBJ2-7; D remains unclear. Per the germline V gene, CDR1 is MNHEY and CDR2 is SMNVEV (reference sequence). The V and J ends lost 5 bases and 4 bases respectively, with 18 bases between them. This CDR3 is 15 amino acids long. The DNA of the CDR3 is TGTGCCAGCAGTCCCCTCCCGCCGGAGCCTTACGAGCAGTACTTC. This sequence encodes CASSPLPPEPYEQYF.

V gene TRBV2 combines with J gene TRBJ1-1; unclear D gene. The germline CDR1 and CDR2 sequences are SNHLY and FYNNEI. V lost 0 bases, J lost 7 bases, and 24 bases lay in between. This CDR3 is 18 amino acids long. The CDR3 region has the DNA TGTGCCAGCAGTGAAGCTCCTAAAGGTTTCGGATTAACCGATGAAGCTTTCTTT. Protein: CASSEAPKGFGLTDEAFF.

The chain is built from TRBV5-6 and TRBJ2-3; D is ambiguous. V was cut by 4 bases and J by 5 bases, with 8 bases left in between. The CDR3 runs to 12 residues. Germline CDR1 SGHDT, CDR2 YYEEEE. The CDR3 loop reads CASSPDGDTQYF. The CDR3 region has the DNA TGTGCCAGCAGCCCTGACGGAGATACGCAGTATTTT.

This chain connects TRBV14 to TRBJ2-1, with 9 bases that match TRBD2. V lost 1 base and J lost 0; bases outside the gene matches: 7. Germline CDR1 SGHDN, CDR2 FVKESK. This CDR3 has 18 amino acids. CDR3 in DNA: TGTGCCAGCAGCCAAGTAACTAGCGGGCGAACCTCCTACAATGAGCAGTTCTTC. It translates to CASSQVTSGRTSYNEQFF.

V and J are TRBV28 and TRBJ2-7; 8 bases map to TRBD1. Germline V CDR1 and CDR2: MDHEN, SYDVKM. This CDR3 has 14 residues. J was trimmed by 2 bases and V by 9 bases; bases with no gene match: 9. The DNA for the CDR3 is TGTGCCAGTAAGACCCCGGGACAGGCCTACGAGCAGTACTTC. Amino acids: CASKTPGQAYEQYF.

This clone appeared once. The gene calls are TRBV5-1 and TRBJ2-7; D remains ambiguous. The CDR3 extends over 16 amino acids. Germline values: CDR1 SGHRS, CDR2 YFSETQ. The V gene lost 0 bases and the J gene lost 3 bases, with 16 bases spanning the gap. The CDR3 nucleotides are TGCGCCAGCAGCTTGGACTCGACGGCGCCAGGCTACGAGCAGTACTTC. The encoded protein is CASSLDSTAPGYEQYF.

This clone appeared once. The chain recombines TRBV27 with TRBJ1-1; TRBD1 aligns across 8 bases. This CDR3 is 15 amino acids long. The germline CDR1 and CDR2 sequences are MNHEY and SMNVEV (reference sequence). V was pared by 8 bases and J by 2 bases, with 10 bases of the junction left unmatched. DNA of the CDR3: TGTGCCAGCTCTAGCAGGGGGCTTGGAAACACTGAAGCTTTCTTT. Translation gives CASSSRGLGNTEAFF.

J is TRBJ2-1 and V is TRBV11-1; a possible D gene is TRBD2 (5 bases). V dropped 4 bases and J dropped 4 bases, with 11 bases sitting between them. The CDR3 length is 14 residues. CDR1 and CDR2 (germline): SGHAT, FQDESV (reference sequence). CDR3 nucleotides: TGTGCCAGCAGCTCCCGGACTTCTTACAATGAGCAGTTCTTC. Translation gives CASSSRTSYNEQFF.

V gene TRBV7-9 combines with J gene TRBJ2-2, with TRBD1 identical over 7 bases. This CDR3 contains 12 residues. The V and J ends lost 10 bases and 6 bases, in that order; junction bases with no gene match: 5. Germline values: CDR1 SEHNR, CDR2 FQNEAQ (reference sequence). The CDR3 spells CATYTGAGELFF. CDR3 nucleotide sequence: TGTGCCACCTATACAGGGGCCGGGGAGCTGTTTTTT.